Listed below are T cell receptor beta chains from one sample, sequenced in a study of OX40 agonist ivuxolimab in advanced cancers. Libraries were prepared by immunoSEQ multiplex PCR; TCRdb keeps only in-frame clonotypes and omits some of them. The sample shows 73,000 or so clones, 85% to 90% of them seen only once. The specimen comprised CD4+ or CD8+ T cells sorted from blood, sampled in a trial of the OX40 agonist ivuxolimab. These receptors were collected from an adult with an advanced solid tumor such as melanoma, head and neck, liver or kidney cancer. The CDR3 runs from the conserved cysteine through the conserved F or W. Clone size appears in some rows only: once, few, many, or a class for an expanded clone.

clone size: -; V gene: TRBV10-3; J gene: TRBJ2-4; CDR3 protein: CASSTGPEILAKNIQYF
clone size: -; V gene: TRBV19; J gene: TRBJ2-3; CDR3 protein: CASSISQPSTDTQYF
clone size: -; V gene: TRBV6-1; J gene: TRBJ1-3; CDR3 protein: CASRVGSSSGNTIYF
clone size: -; V gene: TRBV19; J gene: TRBJ1-5; CDR3 protein: CASSIDRDQPQHF
clone size: -; V gene: TRBV7-9; J gene: TRBJ2-7; CDR3 protein: CASSLYRVSYEQYF
clone size: -; V gene: TRBV19; J gene: TRBJ1-5; CDR3 protein: CASSSPSGTGLPGQPQHF
clone size: once; V gene: TRBV7-8; J gene: TRBJ2-1; CDR3 protein: CASSPSSYNEQFF
clone size: -; V gene: TRBV30; J gene: TRBJ2-7; CDR3 protein: CAWSPSGSSEQYF
clone size: -; V gene: TRBV6-5; J gene: TRBJ1-2; CDR3 protein: CATKDSLGYGYTF
clone size: -; V gene: TRBV5-1; J gene: TRBJ2-7; CDR3 protein: CASSLDPGSYEQYF
clone size: -; V gene: TRBV7-9; J gene: TRBJ1-4; CDR3 protein: CASSLAPGRNEKLFF
clone size: -; V gene: TRBV7-3; J gene: TRBJ2-2; CDR3 protein: CASSFGPTNTGELFF
clone size: -; V gene: TRBV7-6; J gene: TRBJ1-1; CDR3 protein: CASSLNSGGREAFF
clone size: -; V gene: TRBV5-1; J gene: TRBJ2-5; CDR3 protein: CASSTSGDQETQYF
clone size: few; V gene: TRBV11-2; J gene: TRBJ2-1; CDR3 protein: CASSLELAGGGEQFF
clone size: -; V gene: TRBV10-3; J gene: TRBJ2-7; CDR3 protein: CAISERIYEQYF
clone size: -; V gene: TRBV5-1; J gene: TRBJ1-1; CDR3 protein: CASSLATGDTEAFF
clone size: -; V gene: TRBV10-3; J gene: TRBJ2-5; CDR3 protein: CAISERDRGETQYF
clone size: -; V gene: TRBV10-2; J gene: TRBJ1-1; CDR3 protein: CASQRQMNTEAFF
clone size: -; V gene: TRBV7-9; J gene: TRBJ1-1; CDR3 protein: CASSFSEVLTEAFF
clone size: -; V gene: TRBV18; J gene: TRBJ2-5; CDR3 protein: CASSPPSWETQYF
clone size: -; V gene: TRBV28; J gene: TRBJ2-7; CDR3 protein: CASSFSSAGSYEQYF
clone size: -; V gene: TRBV9; J gene: TRBJ2-3; CDR3 protein: CASSARASTDTQYF
clone size: -; V gene: TRBV16; J gene: TRBJ1-4; CDR3 protein: CASSLSWAANEKLFF
clone size: -; V gene: TRBV5-1; J gene: TRBJ1-3; CDR3 protein: CASSESSGNTIYF
clone size: few; V gene: TRBV28; J gene: TRBJ1-1; CDR3 protein: CASRQGGTEAFF
clone size: -; V gene: TRBV27; J gene: TRBJ1-2; CDR3 protein: CASSLTNYPLNYGYTF
clone size: -; V gene: TRBV4-2; J gene: TRBJ2-7; CDR3 protein: CASSQDNGGVAYEQYF
clone size: -; V gene: TRBV27; J gene: TRBJ2-1; CDR3 protein: CASSVYDRGEYNEQFF
clone size: -; V gene: TRBV2; J gene: TRBJ2-7; CDR3 protein: CASSQGRDSYEQYF